The 32 T cell receptor beta chains presented below share a single source sample, sequenced in a study of shared clonotypes between healthy human individuals. Sequencing used immunoSEQ multiplex PCR; TCRdb keeps in-frame clones, though not all of them. The sample consists of 2 million or so clones, approximately 94% of them appearing once. CD45RO-negative cells were positively selected for CCR7, leaving out terminally differentiated effector memory CD45RA+ cells. The sequenced sample was naive CD8+ T cells sorted from blood. The receptors shown here come from a man between 18 and 29 years old in good health.

Concerning this clone: This CDR3 is also generated by other DNA sequences in the sample. Here the CDR3 DNA reads TGTGCCAGCAGTTTAGCAGGGATGACCTACGAGCAGTACTTC. Translated, it gives CASSLAGMTYEQYF. The chain couples TRBV28 to TRBJ2-7; a possible D gene is TRBD1 (5 bases). The CDR3 contains 14 residues. Trimming took 2 bases from V and 2 from J, leaving 10 bases between them. Germline V gene data show CDR1 as MDHEN and CDR2 as SYDVKM.

To note about this clone: At one end, the junction sequence differs from germline, possibly due to a read error. V is TRBV6-1 and J is TRBJ1-2; D unclear. Germline V lookup: CDR1 MNHNS, CDR2 SASEGT. CDR3 length: 18 amino acids. The CDR3 here is CASREDSALAPGYYGYTF. The CDR3 region has the DNA TGTGCCAGCAGGGAAGATTCAGCTTTGGCTCCCGGTTACTATGGCTACACCTTC.

A note on this clone: Other DNA variants within this sample encode the same CDR3. The J gene is TRBJ2-2, the V gene TRBV29-1; D not resolved. This CDR3 has 13 amino acids. The V gene's germline CDR1 is SQVTM and CDR2 ANQGSEA. V dropped 3 bases and J dropped 2 bases, with 7 bases sitting between them. DNA for the CDR3: TGCAGCGTTGAGGGCTTAAACACCGGGGAGCTGTTTTTT. As protein: CSVEGLNTGELFF.

V and J are TRBV30 and TRBJ1-2, with a possible D match to TRBD1 (5 bases). V lost 0 bases, J lost 8 bases, and 10 bases lay in between. The CDR3 extends over 12 amino acids. The germline V gene has CDR1 GTSNPN and CDR2 SVGIG (reference sequence). The chain's CDR3 is CAWSVGVEGYTF. The CDR3 coding sequence is TGTGCCTGGAGTGTGGGGGTGGAGGGCTACACCTTC.

Concerning this clone: Other DNA variants within this sample encode the same CDR3. V is TRBV28 and J is TRBJ1-5; D is undetermined. V was trimmed by 0 bases and J by 5 bases, leaving 8 bases between them. CDR1 is MDHEN, CDR2 SYDVKM, per germline. The CDR3 consists of 14 residues. CDR3 amino acids: CASSLWQPDQPQHF. The CDR3, as DNA: TGTGCCAGCAGTTTATGGCAACCGGATCAGCCCCAGCATTTT.

The chain carries TRBV7-2 and TRBJ2-1; 8 nucleotides match TRBD2. CDR3 length: 17 amino acids. J gave up 5 bases and V 2 bases, and 11 bases lay outside the gene matches. CDR1 and CDR2 (germline): SGHTA, FQGNSA. The CDR3 loop reads CASSLLLLAATNNEQFF. The CDR3 nucleotides are TGTGCCAGCAGCTTACTTTTACTAGCGGCGACCAACAATGAGCAGTTCTTC.

This rearrangement joins TRBV10-2 to TRBJ2-5, with a tentative D call TRBD2 (7 bases). V was cut by 4 bases and J by 3 bases, with 18 bases left in between. The CDR3 extends over 16 amino acids. Germline CDR1 reads WSHSY; CDR2 reads SAAADI. In DNA form, the CDR3 reads TGCGCCAGCAGTGTGGGGGGCGGGGGCTTTAAAGAGACCCAGTACTTC. Translation gives CASSVGGGGFKETQYF.

V is TRBV4-3 and J is TRBJ1-1, with 7 bases aligning to TRBD1. Germline lookup yields CDR1 LGHNA and CDR2 YSLEER. With V trimmed by 5 bases and J by 5 bases, 8 bases remained unmatched. The CDR3 is made up of 14 amino acids. The CDR3 is CASSDYRGGTEAFF. Here the CDR3 DNA reads TGCGCCAGCAGCGATTACAGGGGAGGGACTGAAGCTTTCTTT.

J is TRBJ2-1 and V is TRBV29-1; D unresolved. Germline CDR1 is SQVTM and CDR2 is ANQGSEA. V lost 1 base and J lost 3, with 10 bases in between. CDR3 length: 14 amino acids. CDR3 protein: CSVEGSPGYNEQFF. In DNA form, the CDR3 reads TGCAGCGTTGAAGGGTCCCCCGGCTACAATGAGCAGTTCTTC.

V gene TRBV28 combines with J gene TRBJ1-2, with D perhaps matching TRBD1 (5 bases). The CDR3 sequence is 14 residues long. The V end was cut by 3 bases, the J end by 6 bases, with 14 bases between. CDR1 is MDHEN and CDR2 is SYDVKM in the germline V gene. CDR3 nucleotide sequence: TGTGCCAGCAGTTTCGTCAGGGTCTCCGATGGCTACACCTTC. Encoded protein: CASSFVRVSDGYTF.

The chain couples TRBV5-6 to TRBJ1-4, with a possible D match to TRBD1 (6 bases). The CDR3 is 16 amino acids. The germline V and J ends were trimmed by 2 bases and 3 bases, with 14 bases remaining between them. CDR1 and CDR2 from the germline V gene are SGHDT and YYEEEE. The CDR3 bases are TGTGCCAGCAGCTTCTCTTCAGGGGTTCCTAATGAAAAACTGTTTTTT. Its translation: CASSFSSGVPNEKLFF.

This chain connects TRBV7-6 to TRBJ2-7; maybe TRBD1 (6 bases). Germline CDR1 SGHVS, CDR2 FNYEAQ. This CDR3 has 14 amino acids. The V end was cut by 5 bases, the J end by 0 bases, with 11 bases between. This CDR3 reads CASSPRDNSYEQYF. As DNA, the CDR3 is TGTGCCAGCAGCCCCCGGGACAACTCCTACGAGCAGTACTTC.

The CDR3 DNA follows: TGTGCCAGCAGCACCCTAGCGGGGGGGCCTTCAGATACGCAGTATTTT. This gives the protein CASSTLAGGPSDTQYF. The V gene is TRBV9, the J gene TRBJ2-3, with 12 bases matching TRBD2. The CDR3 covers 16 residues. The V and J ends lost 4 bases and 4 bases, in that order; junction bases with no gene match: 7. Germline CDR1 and CDR2: SGDLS and YYNGEE. The entire variable domain, with the rest obtained from reference TRBV9 and TRBJ2-3, is as follows: DSGVTQTPKHLITATGQRVTLRCSPRSGDLSVYWYQQSLDQGLQFLIQYYNGEERAKGNILERFSAQQFPDLHSELNLSSLELGDSALYFCASSTLAGGPSDTQYFGPGTRLTVL.

The CDR3 protein is CASNPQGYTETQYF. The DNA of the CDR3 is TGTGCCAGCAACCCACAGGGGTATACGGAGACCCAGTACTTC. V and J are TRBV28 and TRBJ2-5; TRBD1 matches 7 bases. Trimming at V came to 7 bases and at J to 5 bases, leaving 10 bases not matched to a gene. Germline V CDR1 and CDR2: MDHEN, SYDVKM. The CDR3 sequence is 14 residues long.

The chain links TRBV5-8 to TRBJ1-1; 10 bases align to TRBD1. V lost 7 bases to trimming and J lost 5 bases; unmatched junction nucleotides: 8. CDR1 and CDR2 from the germline V gene are SGHTS and YDEGEE. The length of the CDR3 is 14 residues. The CDR3 region has the DNA TGTGCCAGCGGGGACAGGGGATTGTGGACTGAAGCTTTCTTT. As protein: CASGDRGLWTEAFF.

This sequence joins TRBV28 and TRBJ1-4; weak D call: TRBD1 (5 bases). CDR3 length equals 15 residues. V gave up 7 bases and J gave up 5 bases, with 17 bases separating them. Germline values: CDR1 MDHEN, CDR2 SYDVKM. CDR3 sequence reads: CASTPGNEVNEKLFF. Here the CDR3 DNA reads TGTGCCAGCACCCCAGGGAACGAGGTCAATGAAAAACTGTTTTTT. Filled out from reference TRBV28 and TRBJ1-4, the complete variable domain reads DVKVTQSSRYLVKRTGEKVFLECVQDMDHENMFWYRQDPGLGLRLIYFSYDVKMKEKGDIPEGYSVSREKKERFSLILESASTNQTSMYLCASTPGNEVNEKLFFGSGTQLSVL.

This rearrangement joins TRBV30 to TRBJ2-1, with TRBD2 matching 8 bases. Germline V gives CDR1 GTSNPN, CDR2 SVGIG (reference sequence). The CDR3 contains 16 residues. The J segment lost 0 bases and the V segment lost 2 bases, leaving 6 bases of the junction unmatched. Written as DNA, the CDR3 is TGTGCCTGGAGTCCCACTAGCGGCCTCTCCTACAATGAGCAGTTCTTC. Translation: CAWSPTSGLSYNEQFF.

The rearrangement uses TRBV9 and TRBJ2-3; 7 bases are a match to TRBD1. CDR3 size: 14 residues. Germline CDR1 SGDLS, CDR2 YYNGEE. The J segment lost 2 bases and the V segment lost 3 bases, leaving 3 bases of the junction unmatched. The CDR3: CASSAQGPTDTQYF. DNA for the CDR3: TGTGCCAGCAGCGCACAGGGGCCCACAGATACGCAGTATTTT.

V is TRBV9 and J is TRBJ1-5; D gene uncertain. Trimming removed 3 bases at V and 7 bases at J, with 8 bases between. CDR1 and CDR2 from the germline V gene are SGDLS and YYNGEE. The CDR3 length is 12 residues. CDR3 loop: CASSGEGQPQHF. For the CDR3, the DNA is TGTGCCAGCAGCGGAGAGGGACAGCCCCAGCATTTT.

This clone is a singleton in its sample. This rearrangement joins TRBV19 to TRBJ1-1; a weak D match, TRBD1 (5 bases). CDR3 size: 14 residues. The V end lost 4 bases, the J end lost 0 bases, and 9 bases lay between the germline ends. Germline CDR1 reads LNHDA; CDR2 reads SQIVND (reference sequence). The CDR3 here is CASSRGTVNTEAFF. CDR3 coding DNA: TGTGCCAGTAGTAGGGGGACGGTGAACACTGAAGCTTTCTTT.

This clone has only one observation. This chain uses TRBV7-3 with TRBJ2-7; 7 bases agree with TRBD1. Germline V lookup: CDR1 SGHTA, CDR2 FQGTGA. J lost 2 bases, V lost 5 bases, and 6 bases had no gene match. The CDR3 totals 14 residues. The CDR3 DNA reads TGTGCCAGCAGCGCGACAGGGTCTCCCTACGAGCAGTACTTC. This translates into CASSATGSPYEQYF.

The chain joins TRBV4-2 to TRBJ2-1, with D tentatively TRBD1 or TRBD2 (6 bases each). Between the trimmed V and J ends, which lost 4 bases and 2 bases, there was a span of 18 bases. Germline lookup yields CDR1 LGHNA and CDR2 YNFKEQ. This CDR3 contains 17 residues. The CDR3 bases are TGTGCCAGCAGCCCCAGAGGTCCGGGGGCCGCCTACAATGAGCAGTTCTTC. It is translated as CASSPRGPGAAYNEQFF.

The chain has TRBV4-1 and TRBJ2-3; D unresolved. The V gene lost 4 bases and the J gene lost 1 base, with 12 bases spanning the gap. CDR3 length: 15 residues. Germline CDR1 is MGHRA and CDR2 is YSYEKL. Here the CDR3 reads CASSRLSEGTDTQYF. The CDR3 coding sequence is TGCGCCAGCAGCCGCCTCTCAGAAGGCACAGATACGCAGTATTTT.

The chain employs TRBV4-1 and TRBJ1-2, with D tentatively TRBD1 (5 bases). CDR1 is MGHRA, CDR2 YSYEKL, per germline. The germline V and J ends were trimmed by 0 bases and 4 bases, with 18 bases remaining between them. The CDR3 extends over 17 amino acids. CDR3 amino acids: CASSQDGAPGGSYGYTF. Here the CDR3 DNA reads TGCGCCAGCAGCCAAGATGGGGCGCCCGGAGGCTCCTATGGCTACACCTTC.

DNA for the CDR3: TGTGCCAGCAGCCGCGCGGGAGGGAGGACGGGGAATTCACCCCTCCACTTT. The encoded protein is CASSRAGGRTGNSPLHF. V gene TRBV21-1 combines with J gene TRBJ1-6. TRBV21-1 is marked as a pseudogene. The CDR3 runs to 17 residues.

A note on this clone: The same CDR3 arises from other DNA sequences in this sample as well. The chain combines TRBV9 with TRBJ2-7; D call uncertain. CDR3 length: 12 amino acids. Trimming pared 0 bases from V and 3 bases from J, leaving 4 bases between. The germline CDR1 and CDR2 sequences are SGDLS and YYNGEE. CDR3 residues: CASSVDGYEQYF. The CDR3 DNA follows: TGTGCCAGCAGCGTAGACGGCTACGAGCAGTACTTC.

The chain has TRBV5-1 and TRBJ2-1; 10 bases are a match to TRBD2. J gave up 7 bases and V 2 bases, and 3 bases lay outside the gene matches. Germline V gene lookup returns CDR1 SGHRS and CDR2 YFSETQ. The CDR3 has 14 amino acids. The CDR3 sequence is CASSFSGGWNEQFF. The CDR3 DNA is TGCGCCAGCAGCTTTAGCGGGGGGTGGAATGAGCAGTTCTTC.

V usage is TRBV30 and J usage is TRBJ1-1, with no clear D. This CDR3 region has 13 residues. V lost 1 base and J 2 bases, leaving 8 bases between the germline ends. The germline gives CDR1 GTSNPN, CDR2 SVGIG (reference sequence). The CDR3 reads CAWSAVKNTEAFF. The CDR3, as DNA: TGTGCCTGGAGTGCGGTAAAAAACACTGAAGCTTTCTTT.

CDR3 in DNA: TGCAGTGCTAGCACAGGAAACATTCAGTACTTC. Its translation: CSASTGNIQYF. The rearrangement uses TRBV20-1 and TRBJ2-4, with a tentative D call TRBD1 (5 bases). Trimming pared 3 bases from V and 6 bases from J, leaving 6 bases between. Germline lookup yields CDR1 DFQATT and CDR2 SNEGSKA (reference sequence). This CDR3 comprises 11 residues.

This CDR3 is CASGLVTQPGEQFF. The CDR3, as DNA: TGTGCTAGTGGTTTGGTAACCCAGCCTGGTGAGCAGTTCTTC. The chain links TRBV12-5 to TRBJ2-1; D is uncertain. Germline V lookup: CDR1 LGHNT, CDR2 FRNRAP. Trimming took off 0 bases at V and 9 bases at J, with 12 bases between the two ends. The CDR3 loop spans 14 amino acids.

V is TRBV28 and J is TRBJ2-1; 8 nucleotides line up with TRBD1. The CDR3 has 15 amino acids. Germline trimming cut 5 bases from V and 8 bases from J; bases unmatched to any gene: 11. The germline gives CDR1 MDHEN, CDR2 SYDVKM. DNA of the CDR3: TGTGCCAGCAGTCTGGACAGGGCGGAAAGAGATGAGCAGTTCTTC. Encoded protein: CASSLDRAERDEQFF.

This chain joins TRBV25-1 and TRBJ1-1; D unclear. There are 15 residues in the CDR3. Germline V gene lookup returns CDR1 MGHDK and CDR2 SYGVNS. V lost 1 base and J lost 0, with 9 bases in between. The CDR3 region has the DNA TGTGCCAGCAGTGAATCTGCGGACGTGAACACTGAAGCTTTCTTT. Amino acids: CASSESADVNTEAFF.